This record covers a single T cell receptor (beta chain). The data stem from a study of control samples from healthy donors and cancer patients. Looked up from germline, CDR1 is SGHRS and CDR2 is YFSETQ. This CDR3 has 10 amino acids. Trimming took 7 bases from V and 1 from J, leaving 2 bases between them. Profiled with immunoSEQ multiplex PCR; TCRdb holds only in-frame clones, not every one. The sample contains 150,000 to 200,000 clones, 90% of which appear only once. V is TRBV5-1 and J is TRBJ2-5, with D uncertain. This clonotype was sampled from a woman between 50 and 59 years old in good health. The sample taken for sequencing was blood. The CDR3, as DNA: TGCGCCAGCGGCCAAGAGACCCAGTACTTC. Its protein is CASGQETQYF.